Listed below are T cell receptor beta chains from one sample, sequenced in a study of blood T cell repertoires in COVID-19. Assay used: immunoSEQ multiplex PCR; TCRdb lists only in-frame clones, some missing. The sample shows about 400,000 clones, about 86% of them seen only once. The specimen sequenced was PBMCs or T cells enriched from blood (not recorded which). The receptor source for this set is a woman in her fifties or sixties who had recovered from COVID-19. CDR3s include the opening cysteine and the closing phenylalanine or tryptophan. Each record gives: CDR3 protein, CDR3 DNA, D gene, J gene, V gene, clone size. A D gene is named only where the DNA matches it firmly. Size is omitted from some rows. Given values are once, few, many or a class for expanded clones.

CDR3: CASSPPGAGQPQHF
DNA: TGTGCCAGCTCACCACCGGGGGCCGGGCAGCCCCAGCATTTT
D: NA
J: TRBJ1-5
V: TRBV18
size: few

CDR3: CASSLRQGGTDPRRNYGYTF
DNA: TGTGCCAGCAGTTTAAGGCAGGGGGGCACTGACCCTAGACGGAACTATGGCTACACCTTC
D: TRBD1
J: TRBJ1-2
V: TRBV28
size: NA

CDR3: CASSRNSYEQYF
DNA: TGTGCCAGCTCGAGGAACTCCTACGAGCAGTACTTC
D: NA
J: TRBJ2-7
V: TRBV12-3/TRBV12-4
size: NA

CDR3: CASSLRPDQPQHF
DNA: TGTGCCAGCAGTTTACGTCCGGATCAGCCCCAGCATTTT
D: NA
J: TRBJ1-5
V: TRBV12-3/TRBV12-4
size: NA

CDR3: CASSRQGGNEKLFF
DNA: TGCGCCAGCAGCCGACAGGGAGGTAATGAAAAACTGTTTTTT
D: TRBD1
J: TRBJ1-4
V: TRBV5-1
size: NA

CDR3: CASSPITSSYEQYF
DNA: TGTGCCAGCAGCCCGATAACCAGCTCCTACGAGCAGTACTTC
D: NA
J: TRBJ2-7
V: TRBV9
size: NA

CDR3: CASSPGVAGGETQYF
DNA: TGTGCCAGCAGTCCCGGAGTAGCGGGAGGGGAGACCCAGTACTTC
D: TRBD2
J: TRBJ2-5
V: TRBV27
size: NA

CDR3: CAISGTSGNEQFF
DNA: TGTGCCATCAGTGGGACTAGCGGTAATGAGCAGTTCTTC
D: TRBD2
J: TRBJ2-1
V: TRBV10-3
size: NA

CDR3: CASSSDRFWSQPQHF
DNA: TGTGCCAGCAGCTCCGACAGGTTTTGGTCTCAGCCCCAGCATTTT
D: NA
J: TRBJ1-5
V: TRBV7-8
size: NA

CDR3: CASSLGTGRNYGYTF
DNA: TGTGCCAGCAGCCTTGGGACAGGACGTAACTATGGCTACACCTTC
D: TRBD1
J: TRBJ1-2
V: TRBV7-9
size: NA

CDR3: CARSSWTRSGELFF
DNA: TGTGCCAGGTCATCATGGACACGAAGCGGGGAGCTGTTTTTT
D: NA
J: TRBJ2-2
V: TRBV2
size: NA

CDR3: CASSIGTGGLYAEAFF
DNA: TGTGCCAGTAGTATAGGGACAGGGGGCTTATACGCTGAAGCTTTCTTT
D: TRBD1
J: TRBJ1-1
V: TRBV19
size: NA

CDR3: CASSQTGSGNTIYF
DNA: TGTGCCAGCAGCCAAACAGGGTCTGGAAACACCATATATTTT
D: NA
J: TRBJ1-3
V: TRBV7-9
size: NA

CDR3: CSVGGQMTGNTIYF
DNA: TGCAGCGTTGGTGGACAGATGACTGGAAACACCATATATTTT
D: NA
J: TRBJ1-3
V: TRBV29-1
size: NA

CDR3: CASSGGLVGETQYF
DNA: TGTGCCAGCAGCGGAGGACTAGTGGGTGAGACCCAGTACTTC
D: TRBD2
J: TRBJ2-5
V: TRBV7-2
size: once

CDR3: CASSRRTSGTFDTQYF
DNA: TGTGCCAGCAGCCGCAGGACTAGCGGTACGTTTGATACGCAGTATTTT
D: TRBD2
J: TRBJ2-3
V: TRBV11-2
size: NA

CDR3: CASSVTEGYTF
DNA: TGTGCCAGCAGTGTAACGGAGGGCTACACCTTC
D: NA
J: TRBJ1-2
V: TRBV28
size: few

CDR3: CASRLTGTNYGYTF
DNA: TGTGCCAGCAGGCTGACAGGGACTAACTATGGCTACACCTTC
D: TRBD1
J: TRBJ1-2
V: TRBV28
size: NA

CDR3: CASSERDSYNEQFF
DNA: TGTGCCAGCAGCGAACGGGACTCCTACAATGAGCAGTTCTTC
D: NA
J: TRBJ2-1
V: TRBV7-2
size: NA

CDR3: CASSRDWDRGRNEQFF
DNA: TGTGCCAGCAGCCGAGATTGGGACAGGGGGAGGAATGAGCAGTTCTTC
D: TRBD1
J: TRBJ2-1
V: TRBV4-2
size: NA

CDR3: CASRAPGQGRTQYF
DNA: TGTGCCAGCAGGGCACCGGGACAGGGACGTACGCAGTATTTT
D: TRBD1
J: TRBJ2-3
V: TRBV11-2
size: few

CDR3: CASSPRGGDPVRLNTEAFF
DNA: TGTGCCAGCAGCCCGCGTGGCGGGGATCCAGTTAGGTTGAACACTGAAGCTTTCTTT
D: NA
J: TRBJ1-1
V: TRBV9
size: NA

CDR3: CASSETSTGFYGYTF
DNA: TGTGCCAGCAGCGAAACGTCGACAGGGTTCTATGGCTACACCTTC
D: TRBD1
J: TRBJ1-2
V: TRBV9
size: NA

CDR3: CSAMTGGDQPQHF
DNA: TGCAGCGCGATGACAGGGGGCGATCAGCCCCAGCATTTT
D: TRBD1
J: TRBJ1-5
V: TRBV29-1
size: NA

CDR3: CASSLSSTGGYTF
DNA: TGTGCCAGCAGTTTGTCCAGTACAGGGGGCTACACCTTC
D: NA
J: TRBJ1-2
V: TRBV27
size: NA

CDR3: CASSFPRTGQNFFSYNEQFF
DNA: TGTGCCAGCAGTTTCCCCCGGACAGGGCAAAATTTTTTCTCCTACAATGAGCAGTTCTTC
D: TRBD1
J: TRBJ2-1
V: TRBV28
size: NA

CDR3: CASMDRAHEQYF
DNA: TGTGCCAGCATGGACAGGGCCCACGAGCAGTACTTC
D: TRBD1
J: TRBJ2-7
V: TRBV28
size: NA

CDR3: CASSIGGRLEPTDTQYF
DNA: TGTGCCAGTAGTATCGGGGGGCGGCTAGAACCCACAGATACGCAGTATTTT
D: NA
J: TRBJ2-3
V: TRBV19
size: once

CDR3: CASSNREEGYTF
DNA: TGTGCCAGCAGCAACCGGGAGGAAGGCTACACCTTC
D: NA
J: TRBJ1-2
V: TRBV7-9
size: NA

CDR3: CASRNRVFVNEKLFF
DNA: TGTGCCAGCAGAAACAGGGTTTTCGTGAATGAAAAACTGTTTTTT
D: NA
J: TRBJ1-4
V: TRBV5-8
size: NA

CDR3: CASSRAGWTQYF
DNA: TGTGCCAGTAGTAGGGCGGGGTGGACGCAGTATTTT
D: NA
J: TRBJ2-3
V: TRBV19
size: NA

CDR3: CSVGRQGKSEQYF
DNA: TGCAGCGTTGGAAGACAGGGGAAATCCGAGCAGTACTTC
D: TRBD1
J: TRBJ2-7
V: TRBV29-1
size: NA

CDR3: CASRGYRDSNQPQHF
DNA: TGTGCCAGTAGGGGTTACAGGGATAGCAATCAGCCCCAGCATTTT
D: NA
J: TRBJ1-5
V: TRBV19
size: NA

CDR3: CASRSDRSYGYTF
DNA: TGTGCCAGCAGAAGCGACAGGAGCTATGGCTACACCTTC
D: NA
J: TRBJ1-2
V: TRBV5-6
size: NA

CDR3: CASSLAGAQPQHF
DNA: TGTGCCAGCAGCTTAGCGGGGGCCCAGCCCCAGCATTTT
D: NA
J: TRBJ1-5
V: TRBV7-2
size: NA